This T cell receptor (beta chain) is drawn from a study of PD-L1 blockade in urothelial cancer. Overall study context: Atezolizumab at 1,200 mg intravenously every 3 weeks was started by patients in the mid-2010s. Between 0 and 3 chemotherapy regimens preceded treatment for each patient.

Samples were collected from each patient before treatment and during treatment. Each patient gave between 1 and 8 of them in total. Clones were sequenced by immunoSEQ multiplex PCR, and TCRdb holds only the in-frame ones, with some missing. The table lists approximately 100,000 clones, 91% of them singletons. Trimming cost V 4 bases and J 4 bases, with 18 bases left between them. Per germline, CDR1 SGDLS and CDR2 YYNGEE. This CDR3 comprises 15 residues. The chain uses TRBV9 and TRBJ2-7, with a weak D call TRBD2 (6 bases). The specimen comprised PBMCs, sampled around atezolizumab (anti-PD-L1) treatment. This clonotype originated in a woman of 80 years or more with urothelial cancer. CDR3: CASSPSRDLTYEQYF. The CDR3 region has the DNA TGTGCCAGCAGCCCCTCACGGGACTTAACTTACGAGCAGTACTTC.